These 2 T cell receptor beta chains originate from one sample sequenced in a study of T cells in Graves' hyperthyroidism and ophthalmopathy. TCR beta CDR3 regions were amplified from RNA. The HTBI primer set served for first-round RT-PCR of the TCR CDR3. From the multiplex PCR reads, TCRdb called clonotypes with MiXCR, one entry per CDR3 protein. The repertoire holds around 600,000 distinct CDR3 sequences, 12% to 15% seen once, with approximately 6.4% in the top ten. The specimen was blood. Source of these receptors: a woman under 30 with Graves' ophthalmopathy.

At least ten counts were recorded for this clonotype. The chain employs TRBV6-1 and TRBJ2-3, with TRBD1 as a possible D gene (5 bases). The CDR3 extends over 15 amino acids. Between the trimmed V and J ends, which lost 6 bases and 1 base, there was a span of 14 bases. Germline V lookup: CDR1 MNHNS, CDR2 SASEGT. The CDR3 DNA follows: TGTGCCAGCAGAAGAACGGACATCGGCACAGATACGCAGTATTTT. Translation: CASRRTDIGTDTQYF.

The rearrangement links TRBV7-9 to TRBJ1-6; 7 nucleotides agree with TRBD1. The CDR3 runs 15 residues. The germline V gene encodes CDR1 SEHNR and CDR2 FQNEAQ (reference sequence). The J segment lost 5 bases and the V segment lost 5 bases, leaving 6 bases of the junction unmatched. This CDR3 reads CASSHGDSHNSPLHF. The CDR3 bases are TGTGCCAGCAGCCACGGGGACAGCCATAATTCACCCCTCCACTTT.